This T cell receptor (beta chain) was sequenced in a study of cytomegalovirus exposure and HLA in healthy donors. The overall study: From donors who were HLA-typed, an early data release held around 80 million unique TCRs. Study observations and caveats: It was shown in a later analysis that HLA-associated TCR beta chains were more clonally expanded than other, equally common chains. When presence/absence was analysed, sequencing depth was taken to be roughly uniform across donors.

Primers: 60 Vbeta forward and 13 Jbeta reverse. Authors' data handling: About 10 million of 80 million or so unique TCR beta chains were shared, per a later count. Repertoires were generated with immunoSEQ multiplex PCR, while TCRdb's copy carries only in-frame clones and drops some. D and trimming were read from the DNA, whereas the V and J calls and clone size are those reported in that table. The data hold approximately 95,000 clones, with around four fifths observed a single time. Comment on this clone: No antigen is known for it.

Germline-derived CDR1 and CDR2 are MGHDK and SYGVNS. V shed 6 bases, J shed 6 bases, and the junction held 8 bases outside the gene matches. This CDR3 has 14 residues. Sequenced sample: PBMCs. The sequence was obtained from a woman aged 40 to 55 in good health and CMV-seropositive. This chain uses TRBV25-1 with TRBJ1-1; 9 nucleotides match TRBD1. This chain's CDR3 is CASRTQGARAEAFF. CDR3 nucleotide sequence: TGTGCCAGCAGGACACAGGGGGCGCGCGCTGAAGCTTTCTTT.